The 20 T cell receptor beta chains in this list originate from one sample, sequenced in a study of Ad26.COV2.S vaccination and SARS-CoV-2 variants. This table comes from immunoSEQ multiplex PCR, and its TCRdb copy is limited to in-frame clones, with some not included. This table holds a few hundred thousand clones, about nine tenths found once. Indicated treatment: 15 to 20 received Ad26.COV2.S at low or high dose, single or two shots; 5 received placebo; per-sample allocation not given. Sample collection was performed on day 63 after the first vaccine or placebo injection. The specimen was peripheral blood, collected in a trial of Ad26.COV2.S vaccine versus placebo. The receptors come from a person between 18 and 60 years old who received the Ad26.COV2.S COVID-19 vaccine or a placebo.

The chain uses TRBV12-5 and TRBJ1-1; a weak D match, TRBD1 (6 bases). Looked up from germline, CDR1 is LGHNT and CDR2 is FRNRAP. The CDR3 sequence is 14 residues long. The V end was cut by 0 bases, the J end by 5 bases, with 10 bases between. The CDR3 DNA follows: TGTGCTAGTGGTTTGGTACAGGGAAGGACTGAAGCTTTCTTT. Translated, it gives CASGLVQGRTEAFF.

The chain recombines TRBV6-6 with TRBJ2-7; D may be TRBD1 (6 bases). Germline loops: CDR1 MNHNY, CDR2 SVGAGI (reference sequence). This CDR3 region has 14 residues. Trimming cost V 6 bases and J 2 bases, with 14 bases left between them. DNA for the CDR3: TGTGCCAGCAGCTCAACAGGGTTCCCCTACGAGCAGTACTTC. It encodes CASSSTGFPYEQYF.

This clone was detected a few times. The genes are TRBV18 and TRBJ1-1; D is unresolved. Trimming left V 5 bases short and J 2 bases short, with 9 bases between. CDR1 and CDR2 (germline): KGHSH, LQKENI. The length of the CDR3 is 13 residues. The CDR3 DNA is TGTGCCAGCTCAGGCATGACCAACACTGAAGCTTTCTTT. Protein product: CASSGMTNTEAFF.

This clone was counted between two and nine times. CDR3 region: CASSQGQAAGSPLHF. The CDR3 DNA sequence: TGTGCCAGCTCACAGGGACAGGCCGCTGGTTCACCCCTCCACTTT. The genes are TRBV18 and TRBJ1-6, with 8 bases identical to TRBD1. Germline-derived CDR1 and CDR2 are KGHSH and LQKENI. The CDR3 has 15 amino acids. J lost 9 bases, V lost 4 bases, and 8 bases had no gene match.

This chain joins TRBV7-5 and TRBJ1-1. TRBV7-5 is deemed a pseudogene. The CDR3 loop spans 16 amino acids. CDR3 sequence: CARSLDVLGGRTEAFF. The DNA of the CDR3 is TGTGCCAGAAGCTTAGATGTTCTAGGGGGGAGGACTGAAGCTTTCTTT.

This clone appeared a few times. CDR3 DNA: TGCGCCAGCAGCTTAGTCGGCGCTAACTATGGCTACACCTTC. Its protein product is CASSLVGANYGYTF. J is TRBJ1-2 and V is TRBV5-1; D gene ambiguous. Germline CDR1 is SGHRS and CDR2 is YFSETQ. This CDR3 comprises 14 residues. V lost 2 bases and J lost 0, with 8 bases in between.

This chain's CDR3 is CASSPRMSGGANYGYTF. DNA of the CDR3: TGTGCCAGCAGCCCCCGTATGTCAGGGGGTGCTAACTATGGCTACACCTTC. This chain joins TRBV9 and TRBJ1-2, with 7 nucleotides matching TRBD1. The germline V gene encodes CDR1 SGDLS and CDR2 YYNGEE. The CDR3 runs 17 residues. J lost 0 bases, V lost 4 bases, and 12 bases had no gene match.

This chain uses TRBV7-2 with TRBJ1-2, with D hard to call. V lost 0 bases to trimming and J lost 8 bases, with 7 bases between them. The CDR3 has 12 amino acids. Germline CDR1 SGHTA, CDR2 FQGNSA. Written as DNA, the CDR3 is TGTGCCAGCAGCTTAGCGTTGGGGGGCTACACCTTC. It specifies CASSLALGGYTF. The whole variable domain, remainder taken from reference TRBV7-2 and TRBJ1-2, is GAGVSQSPSNKVTEKGKDVELRCDPISGHTALYWYRQSLGQGLEFLIYFQGNSAPDKSGLPSDRFSAERTGGSVSTLTIQRTQQEDSAVYLCASSLALGGYTFGSGTRLTVV.

This chain links TRBV5-4 with TRBJ2-7, with 8 bases matching TRBD1. This CDR3 spans 17 amino acids. With V trimmed by 4 bases and J by 4 bases, 16 bases remained unmatched. Germline-derived CDR1 and CDR2 are SGHNT and YYREEE (reference sequence). The CDR3 bases are TGTGCCAGCAGCGACCGTTTACAGGGGGTCGCGTATTACGAGCAGTACTTC. This gives the protein CASSDRLQGVAYYEQYF.

This clone appeared a single time. This chain links TRBV30 with TRBJ2-7, with a weak D call TRBD1 (6 bases). Germline V CDR1 and CDR2: GTSNPN, SVGIG (reference sequence). Trimming removed 0 bases from V and 1 base from J, with 13 bases in between. There are 15 residues in the CDR3. The CDR3 here is CAWSVWTAISYEQYF. The CDR3 DNA follows: TGTGCCTGGAGTGTATGGACAGCCATATCCTACGAGCAGTACTTC.

The chain is built from TRBV5-7 and TRBJ2-7; tentatively, D is TRBD1 (5 bases). TRBV5-7 carries the ORF label, with uncertain function. The V and J ends lost 4 bases and 3 bases respectively, with 8 bases between them. There are 12 residues in the CDR3. The CDR3 DNA is TGTGCCAGCAGCCTGGGGCACTACGAGCAGTACTTC. It translates to CASSLGHYEQYF.

The rearrangement links TRBV27 to TRBJ2-1; 11 bases match TRBD2. This CDR3 contains 18 residues. V was pared by 3 bases and J by 7 bases, with 14 bases of the junction left unmatched. Germline values: CDR1 MNHEY, CDR2 SMNVEV (reference sequence). The DNA for the CDR3 is TGTGCCAGCAGTTTTTTAGGGGTAACTAGCGGGGGAGTTAATGAGCAGTTCTTC. Translated: CASSFLGVTSGGVNEQFF.

In DNA form, the CDR3 reads TGCGCCAGCAGCTCCCAGGACAGTGGCGAGCAGTACTTC. Translating it yields CASSSQDSGEQYF. This chain uses TRBV5-1 with TRBJ2-7, with a possible D match to TRBD1 (6 bases). V gave up 3 bases and J gave up 6 bases, with 13 bases separating them. Per germline, CDR1 SGHRS and CDR2 YFSETQ. This CDR3 contains 13 residues.

The rearrangement joins TRBV7-2 to TRBJ2-1; 13 nucleotides align to TRBD2. Germline V lookup: CDR1 SGHTA, CDR2 FQGNSA. The J segment lost 8 bases and the V segment lost 1 base, leaving 2 bases of the junction unmatched. This CDR3 is built from 15 residues. CDR3 sequence reads: CASSLGLAGGDEQFF. As DNA, the CDR3 is TGTGCCAGCAGCTTAGGACTAGCGGGGGGCGATGAGCAGTTCTTC.

The chain couples TRBV3-1 (or the pseudogene TRBV3-2) to TRBJ1-3, with a possible D match to TRBD1 (6 bases). CDR1 LGHDT and CDR2 YNNKEL come from the germline V gene (reference sequence). Trimming took 1 base from V and 2 from J, leaving 9 bases between them. There are 15 residues in the CDR3. CDR3 residues: CASSQGRGTGNTIYF. The DNA of the CDR3 is TGTGCCAGCAGCCAAGGTAGGGGGACTGGAAACACCATATATTTT.

The J gene is TRBJ1-3, the V gene TRBV6-5; D uncertain. V lost 0 bases, J lost 1 base, and 7 bases lay in between. CDR3 size: 15 residues. Germline CDR1 and CDR2: MNHEY and SVGAGI. Here the CDR3 DNA reads TGTGCCAGCAGTTACTCGGAAGGGTCTGGAAACACCATATATTTT. It is translated as CASSYSEGSGNTIYF.

This clone was recorded once. The chain has TRBV30 and TRBJ1-4; 10 bases are shared with TRBD1. CDR3 length: 12 residues. The V gene end was trimmed by 8 bases and the J gene end by 8 bases; junction bases not matched to a gene: 5. Germline CDR1 GTSNPN, CDR2 SVGIG (reference sequence). The DNA of the CDR3 is TGTGCCGGACAGGGGGTTAGAGAAAAACTGTTTTTT. This codes for CAGQGVREKLFF. Full variable domain (missing parts from reference TRBV30 and TRBJ1-4): SQTIHQWPATLVQPVGSPLSLECTVEGTSNPNLYWYRQAAGRGLQLLFYSVGIGQISSEVPQNLSASRPQDRQFILSSKKLLLSDSGFYLCAGQGVREKLFFGSGTQLSVL.

This rearrangement joins TRBV7-8 to TRBJ1-4; D possibly corresponds to TRBD1 (6 bases). The V and J ends lost 0 bases and 7 bases respectively, with 9 bases between them. CDR1 SGHVS and CDR2 FQNEAQ come from the germline V gene. CDR3 length: 14 residues. DNA of the CDR3: TGTGCCAGCAGCTTAGCGTCGGGGGCTGAAAAACTGTTTTTT. It encodes CASSLASGAEKLFF.

CDR3 in amino acids: CASSLDGRDSYEQYF. CDR3 DNA sequence: TGTGCCAGCAGCTTAGATGGACGGGACTCCTACGAGCAGTACTTC. The rearrangement links TRBV11-2 to TRBJ2-7, with D possibly matching TRBD2 (5 bases). Germline V gives CDR1 SGHAT, CDR2 FQNNGV. V lost 0 bases to trimming and J lost 0 bases, with 9 bases between them. CDR3 length: 15 residues.

V is TRBV7-9 and J is TRBJ2-7; D may be TRBD1 or TRBD2 (5 bases each). CDR1 is SEHNR, CDR2 FQNEAQ, per germline (reference sequence). V was shortened by 0 bases and J by 1 base, with 10 bases between the two germline ends. This CDR3 comprises 15 residues. CDR3 DNA: TGTGCCAGCAGCTTAGCGATTGGGGGATCCTACGAGCAGTACTTC. Amino acid sequence: CASSLAIGGSYEQYF.